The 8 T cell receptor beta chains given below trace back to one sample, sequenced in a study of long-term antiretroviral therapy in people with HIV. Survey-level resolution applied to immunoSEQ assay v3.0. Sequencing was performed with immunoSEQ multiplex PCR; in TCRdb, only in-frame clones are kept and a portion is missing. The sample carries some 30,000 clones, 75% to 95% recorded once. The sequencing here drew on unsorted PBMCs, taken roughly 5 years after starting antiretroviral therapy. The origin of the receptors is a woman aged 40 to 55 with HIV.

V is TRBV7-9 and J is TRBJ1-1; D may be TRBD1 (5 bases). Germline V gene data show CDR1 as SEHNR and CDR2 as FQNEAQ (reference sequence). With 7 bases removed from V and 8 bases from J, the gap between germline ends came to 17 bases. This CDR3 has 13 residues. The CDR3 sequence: CASILRGTGEAFF. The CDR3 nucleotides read TGTGCCAGCATCCTAAGAGGGACGGGGGAAGCTTTCTTT.

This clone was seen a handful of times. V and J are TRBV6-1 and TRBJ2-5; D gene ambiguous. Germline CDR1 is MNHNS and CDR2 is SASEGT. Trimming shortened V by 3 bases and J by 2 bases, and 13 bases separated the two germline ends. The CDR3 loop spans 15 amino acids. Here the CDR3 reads CASSEGQVIQETQYF. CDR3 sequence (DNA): TGTGCCAGCAGTGAGGGTCAGGTGATTCAAGAGACCCAGTACTTC.

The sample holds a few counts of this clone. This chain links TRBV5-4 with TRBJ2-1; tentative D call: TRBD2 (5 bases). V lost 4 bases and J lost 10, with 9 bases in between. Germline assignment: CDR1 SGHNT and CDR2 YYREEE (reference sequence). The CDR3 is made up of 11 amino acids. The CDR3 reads CASSMRGEQFF. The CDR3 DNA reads TGTGCCAGCAGCATGCGCGGGGAGCAGTTCTTC.

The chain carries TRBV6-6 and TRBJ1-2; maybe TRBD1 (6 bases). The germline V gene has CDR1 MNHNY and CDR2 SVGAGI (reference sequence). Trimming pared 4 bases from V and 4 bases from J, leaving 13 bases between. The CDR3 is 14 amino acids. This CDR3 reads CASSSTQGGYGYTF. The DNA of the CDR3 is TGTGCCAGCAGTTCCACACAGGGTGGCTATGGCTACACCTTC.

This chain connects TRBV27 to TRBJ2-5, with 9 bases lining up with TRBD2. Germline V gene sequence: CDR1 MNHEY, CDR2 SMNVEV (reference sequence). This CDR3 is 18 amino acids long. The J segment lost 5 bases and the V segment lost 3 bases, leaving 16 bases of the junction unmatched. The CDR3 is CASSLIPLAGVVQETQYF. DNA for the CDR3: TGTGCCAGCAGTTTGATCCCCTTAGCGGGAGTGGTGCAGGAGACCCAGTACTTC.

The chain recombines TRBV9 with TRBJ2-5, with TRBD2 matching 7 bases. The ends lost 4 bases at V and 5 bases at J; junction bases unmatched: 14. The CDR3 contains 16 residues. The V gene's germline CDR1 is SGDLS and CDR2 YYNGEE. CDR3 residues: CASSSRTRGIVETQYF. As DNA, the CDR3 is TGTGCCAGCAGCTCCCGGACTAGAGGAATTGTGGAGACCCAGTACTTC. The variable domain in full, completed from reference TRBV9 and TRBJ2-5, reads DSGVTQTPKHLITATGQRVTLRCSPRSGDLSVYWYQQSLDQGLQFLIQYYNGEERAKGNILERFSAQQFPDLHSELNLSSLELGDSALYFCASSSRTRGIVETQYFGPGTRLLVL.

CDR3 nucleotides: TGCAGCGGCCATAAACAGGGCGGAACGTCTGAAGCTTTCTTT. Translation gives CSGHKQGGTSEAFF. The rearrangement links TRBV29-1 to TRBJ1-1; a weak D match, TRBD1 (6 bases). This CDR3 region has 14 residues. The V gene's germline CDR1 is SQVTM and CDR2 ANQGSEA. Between the trimmed V and J ends, which lost 7 bases and 6 bases, there was a span of 21 bases.

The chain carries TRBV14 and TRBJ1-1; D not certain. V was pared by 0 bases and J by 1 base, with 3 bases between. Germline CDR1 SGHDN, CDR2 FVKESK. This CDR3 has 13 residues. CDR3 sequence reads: CASSQDQNTEAFF. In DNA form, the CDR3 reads TGTGCCAGCAGCCAAGATCAGAACACTGAAGCTTTCTTT.